This TCR beta chain was profiled in a study of identical twins (dated by TCRdb to the mid-2010s). Regarding the complete study: To test whether fetal clonotypes persist, this study deep-sequenced TCR alpha and beta repertoires from monozygotic twins, from unrelated adults of various ages, and from cord blood. Replicate twin experiments were performed at different times using different library preparation protocols to rule out contamination.

All donors were healthy Caucasians. The twin cohort comprised three pairs of female monozygotic twins, all aged roughly 18 to 29 years. Peripheral blood mononuclear cells were used as the source from which RNA for TCR libraries was isolated. This clonotype came up a few times. This clone's antigen is unknown. Base-call qualities are not available, and no considerably larger clone is one nucleotide away. Overall study results and their limits: Recombination models systematically underestimated out-of-frame TCR alpha sharing in monozygotic twins but agreed with sharing between unrelated individuals. Fewer insertions were carried by abundant cord blood beta clonotypes; a weaker similar trend was observed in young adult naive repertoires, while no such trend was observed in memory repertoires. Compared with coincidental sharing between unrelated individuals, out-of-frame TCR alpha sequences shared between twins showed an excess of sequences with low generation probability. Because the same donors could not be followed over many years, the conclusions depended on cross-sectional statistical analysis. Invariant T cells such as MAIT and iNKT could partly confound zero-insertion analyses, though diverse VJ usage argued against this for most clonotypes. A weaker excess of twin sharing was found in beta out-of-frame sequences because the signal-to-noise ratio was lowered by fewer shared sequences.

CDR3 length: 14 amino acids, cysteine to phenylalanine. Just the 42-base CDR3 DNA is kept, in frame starting at base 1. The germline V gene (reference sequence) supplies CDR1 MNHEY and CDR2 SMNVEV. At the junction V is shortened by 8 bases and J by 6 bases, with 16 bases in between. Library method: 5' RACE. TCRdb lists the instrument as Illumina HiSeq 2000. A universal primer binding site was added through template switching, and the final cDNA carried a unique molecular identifier so that TCR cDNA molecules could be counted accurately. Specific primers in the conserved constant-segment region were used to synthesize first-strand cDNA for the TCR alpha and beta chains. To control for contamination, every cDNA library carried two barcodes: a SMART-Mk sample barcode plus Illumina barcodes. TruSeq adapter sequences, together with Illumina sample barcodes, were added in two successive PCR steps. The TCR alpha and beta cDNA libraries were sequenced on the Illumina HiSeq platform using custom primers. As for the authors' bioinformatics: Unique molecular identifiers were extracted from raw reads with MiGEC, and CDR3 positions were determined with MiXCR. Recombination models were inferred per individual with the repgenHMM and IGoR tools using an EM algorithm. Shared clonotypes were analyzed with the tcR package in R, and sharing was normalized by the product of cloneset sizes. To study raw recombination free of thymic and clonal selection effects, out-of-frame nonproductive sequences were analyzed. The public reads were quality trimmed at Q25 with fastp and then assembled into clones with MiXCR by TCRdb, keeping productive beta chains. Each CDR3 protein appears once, grouped with its most common genes and DNA. TCRdb, not the original authors, processed these V and J calls. The sample table holds some 790,000 distinct CDR3 sequences, of which roughly 18% were seen once. The ten largest clones take up under 15% of the sample.

Another study also made use of these data, one on T cells expressing NK-cell markers. From the second report: Three sorted T-cell subsets (CD3+CD56+NKG2C+, CD3+CD56+NKG2C- and CD3+CD56-NKG2C+) from about 8 donors had their TCR beta-chain repertoires profiled. Most of the eight sequenced donors were HCMV-seropositive and one was HCMV-seronegative. In several experiments an anti-gammadeltaTCR antibody was added to restrict sorting to alphabetaTCR-expressing T cells. In roughly 6 donors, the dominant CD3+CD56+NKG2C+ clonotypes ranked among the top 10 CD8+ clonotypes, making up about 1.0-8% of CD8+ T cells. Those dominant clonotypes were again the most abundant among CD3+CD56-NKG2C+ cells in four donors, at about 25-65%. Whether the expanded NKG2C-expressing T cell clones were specific for HCMV antigens remained unclear. The study sequenced eight donors, all healthy volunteers chosen at random: three men and five women. To determine HCMV serostatus, a commercial ELISA kit was used to detect HCMV-specific IgG in serum. Bulk peripheral blood T-cell repertoires were additionally sequenced from unsorted PBMC for six donors. MIGEC was used to demultiplex reads and group the reads by UMI, and MiTCR was used to assemble and quantify clonotypes. To exclude erroneous sequences, any TCR cDNA sequence not supported by at least two reads was discarded. Downstream repertoire analysis used the tcR package, and clonotypes were matched across fractions by CDR3 nucleotide sequence plus V segment. Antigen specificity was annotated against VDJdb with VDJmatch, allowing one amino acid substitution in CDR3.

Source material: PBMCs. The receptor was isolated from a woman in her late teens or twenties in good health. Recombination joined TRBV27 with TRBJ2-2; no D gene call is confident. CDR3 protein: CASAWVDSPGELFF. The DNA is TGTGCCAGCGCTTGGGTAGACTCCCCCGGGGAGCTGTTTTTT.